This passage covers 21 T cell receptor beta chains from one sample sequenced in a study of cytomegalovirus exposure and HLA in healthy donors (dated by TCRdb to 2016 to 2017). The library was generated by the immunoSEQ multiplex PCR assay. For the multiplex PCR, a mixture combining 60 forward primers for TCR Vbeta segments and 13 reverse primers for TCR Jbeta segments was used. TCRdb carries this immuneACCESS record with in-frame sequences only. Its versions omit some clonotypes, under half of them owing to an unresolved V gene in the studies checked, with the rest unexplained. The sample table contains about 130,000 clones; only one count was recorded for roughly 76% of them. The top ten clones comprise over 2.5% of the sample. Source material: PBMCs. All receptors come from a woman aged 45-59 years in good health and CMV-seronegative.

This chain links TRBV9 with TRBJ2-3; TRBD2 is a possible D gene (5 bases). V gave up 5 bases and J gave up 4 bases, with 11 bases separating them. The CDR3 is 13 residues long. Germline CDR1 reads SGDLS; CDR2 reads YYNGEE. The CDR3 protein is CASRGAGSDTQYF. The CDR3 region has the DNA TGTGCCAGCAGGGGAGCCGGATCAGATACGCAGTATTTT.

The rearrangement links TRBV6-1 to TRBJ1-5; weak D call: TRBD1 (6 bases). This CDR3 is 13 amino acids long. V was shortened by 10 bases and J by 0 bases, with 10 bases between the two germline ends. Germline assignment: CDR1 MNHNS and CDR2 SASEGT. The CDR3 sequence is CATVGGSNQPQHF. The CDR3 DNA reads TGTGCCACCGTAGGGGGTAGCAATCAGCCCCAGCATTTT.

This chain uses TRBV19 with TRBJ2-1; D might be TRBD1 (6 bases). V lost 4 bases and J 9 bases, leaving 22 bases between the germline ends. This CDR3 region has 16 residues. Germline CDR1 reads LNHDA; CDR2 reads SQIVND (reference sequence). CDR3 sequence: CASSRNRSPGVCEQFF. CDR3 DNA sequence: TGTGCCAGTAGTAGAAACCGGAGCCCAGGGGTTTGTGAGCAGTTCTTC.

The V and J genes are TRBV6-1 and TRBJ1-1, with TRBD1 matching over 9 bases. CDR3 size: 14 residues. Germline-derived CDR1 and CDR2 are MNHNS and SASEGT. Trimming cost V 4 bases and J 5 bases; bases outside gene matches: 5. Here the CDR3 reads CASSGGTGRTEAFF. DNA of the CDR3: TGTGCCAGCAGTGGAGGGACAGGGCGAACTGAAGCTTTCTTT.

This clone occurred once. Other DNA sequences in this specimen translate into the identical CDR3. CDR3 nucleotide sequence: TGTGCCAGCAGGGGCCCGGGGAATGAGCAGTTCTTC. Translating gives CASRGPGNEQFF. The chain recombines TRBV25-1 with TRBJ2-1, with D possibly being TRBD2 (5 bases). The ends were cut back, 6 bases at V and 7 bases at J, with 10 bases in the middle. The CDR3 is 12 amino acids. Germline values: CDR1 MGHDK, CDR2 SYGVNS.

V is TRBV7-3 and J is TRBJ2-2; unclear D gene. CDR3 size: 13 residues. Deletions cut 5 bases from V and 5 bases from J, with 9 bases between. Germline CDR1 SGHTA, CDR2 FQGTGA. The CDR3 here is CASSAFYTGELFF. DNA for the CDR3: TGTGCCAGCAGCGCCTTCTATACCGGGGAGCTGTTTTTT.

The CDR3 region is CASSLAQGGTGELFF. CDR3 sequence (DNA): TGTGCCAGCAGCTTAGCACAGGGGGGGACCGGGGAGCTGTTTTTT. This chain joins TRBV7-6 and TRBJ2-2; D might be TRBD1 (8 bases). The V end was cut by 0 bases, the J end by 5 bases, with 10 bases between. Per the germline V gene, CDR1 is SGHVS and CDR2 is FNYEAQ. The length of the CDR3 is 15 residues.

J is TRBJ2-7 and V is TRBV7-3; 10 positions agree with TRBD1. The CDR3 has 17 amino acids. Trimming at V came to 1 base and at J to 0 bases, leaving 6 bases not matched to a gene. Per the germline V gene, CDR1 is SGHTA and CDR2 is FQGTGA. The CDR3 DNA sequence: TGTGCCAGCAGCTTAATAAGCCGGGACAGGGGCTCCTACGAGCAGTACTTC. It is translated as CASSLISRDRGSYEQYF.

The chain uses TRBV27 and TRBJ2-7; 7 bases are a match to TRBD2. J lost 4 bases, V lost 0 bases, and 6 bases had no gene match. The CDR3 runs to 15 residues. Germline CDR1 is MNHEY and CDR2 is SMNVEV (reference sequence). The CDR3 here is CASSLSILALYEQYF. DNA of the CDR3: TGTGCCAGCAGTTTATCGATACTAGCGCTTTACGAGCAGTACTTC.

Written as DNA, the CDR3 is TGTGCCAGCAGCGTAGCTCAGGGTAGCTATGGCTACACCTTC. Residues: CASSVAQGSYGYTF. The chain uses TRBV9 and TRBJ1-2; tentative D call: TRBD1 (5 bases). CDR1 is SGDLS, CDR2 YYNGEE, per germline. This CDR3 spans 14 amino acids. The V and J ends lost 0 bases and 4 bases respectively, with 10 bases between them.

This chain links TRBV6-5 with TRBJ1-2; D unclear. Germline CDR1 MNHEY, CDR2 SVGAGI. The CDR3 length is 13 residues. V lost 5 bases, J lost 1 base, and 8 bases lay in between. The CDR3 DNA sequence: TGTGCCAGCAGTAAAACAGATAACTATGGCTACACCTTC. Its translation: CASSKTDNYGYTF.

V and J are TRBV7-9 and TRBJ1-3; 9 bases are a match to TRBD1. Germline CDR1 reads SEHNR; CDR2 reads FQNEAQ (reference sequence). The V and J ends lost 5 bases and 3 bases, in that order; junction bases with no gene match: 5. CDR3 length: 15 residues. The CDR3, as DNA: TGTGCCAGCAGCCCCGGGACAGGGATTGGAAACACCATATATTTT. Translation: CASSPGTGIGNTIYF.

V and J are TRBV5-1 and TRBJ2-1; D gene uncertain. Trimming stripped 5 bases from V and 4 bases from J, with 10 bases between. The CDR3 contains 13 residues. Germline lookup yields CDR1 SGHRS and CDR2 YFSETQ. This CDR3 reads CASRPVLYNEQFF. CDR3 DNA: TGCGCCAGCAGGCCGGTACTGTACAATGAGCAGTTCTTC.

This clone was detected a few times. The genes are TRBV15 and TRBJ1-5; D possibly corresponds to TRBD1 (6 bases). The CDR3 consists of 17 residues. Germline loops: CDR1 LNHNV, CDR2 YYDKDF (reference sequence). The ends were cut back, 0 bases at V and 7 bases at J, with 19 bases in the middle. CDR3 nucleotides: TGTGCCACCAGCAGAGATTACGTGTGGGAGGGGGGCCAGCCCCAGCATTTT. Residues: CATSRDYVWEGGQPQHF.

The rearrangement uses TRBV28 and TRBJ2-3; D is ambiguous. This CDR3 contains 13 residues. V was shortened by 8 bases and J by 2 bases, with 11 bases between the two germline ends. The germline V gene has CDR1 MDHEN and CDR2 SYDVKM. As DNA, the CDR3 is TGTGCCAGCGAAGAGGCCGCCACAGATACGCAGTATTTT. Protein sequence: CASEEAATDTQYF.

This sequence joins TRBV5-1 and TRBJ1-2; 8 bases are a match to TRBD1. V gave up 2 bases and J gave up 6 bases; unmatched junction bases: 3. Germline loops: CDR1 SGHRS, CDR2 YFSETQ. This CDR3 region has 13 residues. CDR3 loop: CASSFQQGDGYTF. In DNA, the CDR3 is TGCGCCAGCAGCTTCCAACAGGGGGATGGCTACACCTTC.

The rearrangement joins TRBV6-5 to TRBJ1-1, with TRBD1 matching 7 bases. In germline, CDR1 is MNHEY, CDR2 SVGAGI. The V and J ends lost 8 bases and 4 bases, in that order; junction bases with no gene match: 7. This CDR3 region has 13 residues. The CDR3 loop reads CASRQGDFTEAFF. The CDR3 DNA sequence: TGTGCCAGCCGACAGGGTGATTTCACTGAAGCTTTCTTT.

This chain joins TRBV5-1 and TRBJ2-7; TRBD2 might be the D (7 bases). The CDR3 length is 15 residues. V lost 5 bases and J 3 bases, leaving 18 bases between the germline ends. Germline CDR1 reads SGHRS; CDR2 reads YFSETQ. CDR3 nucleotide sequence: TGCGCCAGCAGACCCGGCGGGGGCCCCATCTACGAGCAGTACTTC. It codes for CASRPGGGPIYEQYF.

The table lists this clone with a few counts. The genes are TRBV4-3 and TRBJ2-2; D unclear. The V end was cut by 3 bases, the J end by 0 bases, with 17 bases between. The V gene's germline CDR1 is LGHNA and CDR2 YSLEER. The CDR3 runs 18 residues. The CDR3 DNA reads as TGCGCCAGCAGCCAGTCCCCCACCGCGGTCACGAACACCGGGGAGCTGTTTTTT. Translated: CASSQSPTAVTNTGELFF.

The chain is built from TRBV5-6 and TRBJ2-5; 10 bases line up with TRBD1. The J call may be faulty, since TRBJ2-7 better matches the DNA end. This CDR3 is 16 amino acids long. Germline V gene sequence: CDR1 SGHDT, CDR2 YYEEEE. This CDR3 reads CASSSYRDRGSYEQYF. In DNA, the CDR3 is TGTGCCAGCAGCTCATACCGGGACAGGGGCTCCTACGAGCAGTACTTC.

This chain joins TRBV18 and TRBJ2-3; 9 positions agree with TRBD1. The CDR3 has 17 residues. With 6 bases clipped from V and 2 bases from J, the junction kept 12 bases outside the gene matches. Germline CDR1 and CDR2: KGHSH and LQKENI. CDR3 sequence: CASSAGDRAYTTDTQYF. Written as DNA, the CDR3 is TGTGCCAGCTCCGCCGGGGACAGGGCTTACACCACAGATACGCAGTATTTT.